The 10 T cell receptor beta chains below all came from one sample that was sequenced in a study of OX40 agonist ivuxolimab in advanced cancers. Assay used: immunoSEQ multiplex PCR; TCRdb lists only in-frame clones, some missing. The sample has more than 55,000 clones, about 89% seen once; the top ten hold roughly 0.75%. The sample in question was CD4+ or CD8+ T cells sorted from blood, obtained in a trial of the OX40 agonist ivuxolimab. The receptors shown here come from an adult with an advanced solid tumor such as melanoma, head and neck, liver or kidney cancer.

The V and J genes are TRBV7-3 and TRBJ2-1, with TRBD2 as a possible D gene (6 bases). This CDR3 has 16 residues. Germline assignment: CDR1 SGHTA and CDR2 FQGTGA. Trimming shortened V by 4 bases and J by 6 bases, and 19 bases separated the two germline ends. CDR3 in DNA: TGTGCCAGCAGCTCCACCCCCGGGACTGGGGTCAATGAGCAGTTCTTC. Its translation: CASSSTPGTGVNEQFF.

The chain has TRBV2 and TRBJ2-7; no clear D. V was clipped by 5 bases and J by 2 bases, with 7 bases between them. The CDR3 length is 12 residues. Per germline, CDR1 SNHLY and CDR2 FYNNEI. The CDR3 loop is CASSYPAYEQYF. As DNA, the CDR3 is TGTGCCAGCAGTTATCCGGCCTACGAGCAGTACTTC. Drawing the rest from reference TRBV2 and TRBJ2-7, the complete variable domain is EPEVTQTPSHQVTQMGQEVILRCVPISNHLYFYWYRQILGQKVEFLVSFYNNEISEKSEIFDDQFSVERPDGSNFTLKIRSTKLEDSAMYFCASSYPAYEQYFGPGTRLTVT.

The genes are TRBV2 and TRBJ1-1; D gene unclear. V was trimmed by 0 bases and J by 4 bases, leaving 6 bases between them. Germline V CDR1 and CDR2: SNHLY, FYNNEI. CDR3 length: 13 residues. Here the CDR3 DNA reads TGTGCCAGCAGTGAAGCGCGGAGCACTGAAGCTTTCTTT. This sequence encodes CASSEARSTEAFF.

The count of this clone is one. The chain employs TRBV7-2 and TRBJ1-1; no clear D gene. V lost 5 bases and J 2 bases, leaving 12 bases between the germline ends. CDR1 is SGHTA and CDR2 is FQGNSA in the germline V gene. The CDR3 extends over 14 amino acids. The CDR3 region is CASSPSLINTEAFF. The DNA for the CDR3 is TGTGCCAGCAGCCCCTCGTTGATTAACACTGAAGCTTTCTTT.

V usage is TRBV5-1 and J usage is TRBJ1-2, with D perhaps matching TRBD1 (6 bases). The CDR3 loop spans 15 amino acids. Trimming removed 0 bases at V and 2 bases at J, with 11 bases between. Per the germline V gene, CDR1 is SGHRS and CDR2 is YFSETQ. As DNA, the CDR3 is TGCGCCAGCAGCTTGGTACAGGGCGGAAACTATGGCTACACCTTC. As protein: CASSLVQGGNYGYTF.

The chain employs TRBV5-4 and TRBJ2-5, with 15 bases identical to TRBD2. The V segment lost 4 bases and the J segment 7 bases; nucleotides outside the gene matches: 5. Germline CDR1 SGHNT, CDR2 YYREEE (reference sequence). This CDR3 has 15 amino acids. The CDR3 loop reads CASSGGLAGGGTQYF. The CDR3 coding sequence is TGTGCCAGCAGCGGGGGACTAGCGGGAGGAGGGACCCAGTACTTC.

CDR3 in DNA: TGTGCCAGCAGCTCAGGCTACCGGGGACTGGAAGAGACCCAGTACTTC. Its protein product is CASSSGYRGLEETQYF. The chain uses TRBV6-6 and TRBJ2-5; weak D call: TRBD2 (6 bases). V was cut by 6 bases and J by 3 bases, with 20 bases left in between. The CDR3 runs to 16 residues. The germline V gene encodes CDR1 MNHNY and CDR2 SVGAGI (reference sequence).

This clone has only one observation. V and J are TRBV10-2 and TRBJ2-7, with D perhaps matching TRBD2 (6 bases). This CDR3 region has 14 residues. Germline assignment: CDR1 WSHSY and CDR2 SAAADI. Trimming removed 3 bases at V and 0 bases at J, with 9 bases between. The CDR3 DNA is TGCGCCAGCAGTGACTCTAGCGACTCCTACGAGCAGTACTTC. It encodes CASSDSSDSYEQYF.

This clone was observed once. As DNA, the CDR3 is TGTGCCAGCAGTTTACGGGGGGAAACTGGCTACACCTTC. Its protein is CASSLRGETGYTF. The chain employs TRBV27 and TRBJ1-2, with D possibly being TRBD1 (5 bases). Germline CDR1 MNHEY, CDR2 SMNVEV (reference sequence). The CDR3 extends over 13 amino acids. Trimming shortened V by 2 bases and J by 7 bases, and 11 bases separated the two germline ends.

J is TRBJ2-5 and V is TRBV18, with D possibly TRBD1 on 5 matching bases. CDR1 and CDR2 from the germline V gene are KGHSH and LQKENI. This CDR3 has 15 amino acids. V lost 2 bases and J lost 0, with 10 bases in between. CDR3 DNA: TGTGCCAGCTCACCAGGGCAGGGTTACCAAGAGACCCAGTACTTC. Its protein product is CASSPGQGYQETQYF.